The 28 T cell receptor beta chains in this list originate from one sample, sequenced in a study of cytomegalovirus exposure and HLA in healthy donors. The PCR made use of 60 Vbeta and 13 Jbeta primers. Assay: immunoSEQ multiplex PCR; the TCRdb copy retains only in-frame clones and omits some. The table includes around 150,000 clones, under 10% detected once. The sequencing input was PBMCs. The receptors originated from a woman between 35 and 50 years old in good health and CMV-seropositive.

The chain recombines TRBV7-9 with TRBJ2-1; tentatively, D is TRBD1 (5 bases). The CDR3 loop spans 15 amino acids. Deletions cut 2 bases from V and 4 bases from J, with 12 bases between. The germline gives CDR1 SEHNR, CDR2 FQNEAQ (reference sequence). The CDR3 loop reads CASSLKAGLYNEQFF. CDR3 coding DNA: TGTGCCAGCAGCTTAAAGGCAGGGTTGTACAATGAGCAGTTCTTC.

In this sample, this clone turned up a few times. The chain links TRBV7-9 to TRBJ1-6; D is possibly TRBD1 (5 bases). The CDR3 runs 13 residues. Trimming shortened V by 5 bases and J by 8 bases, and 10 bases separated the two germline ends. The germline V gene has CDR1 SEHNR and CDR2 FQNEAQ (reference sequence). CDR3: CASSRGFDSPLHF. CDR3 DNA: TGTGCCAGCAGCAGGGGTTTTGATTCACCCCTCCACTTT.

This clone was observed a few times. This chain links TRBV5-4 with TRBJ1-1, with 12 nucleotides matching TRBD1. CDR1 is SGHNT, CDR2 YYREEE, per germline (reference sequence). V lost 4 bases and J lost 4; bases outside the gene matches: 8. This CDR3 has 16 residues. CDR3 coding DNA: TGTGCCAGCAGCCCCCCCCGGGACAGGGGGCCCACTGAAGCTTTCTTT. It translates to CASSPPRDRGPTEAFF.

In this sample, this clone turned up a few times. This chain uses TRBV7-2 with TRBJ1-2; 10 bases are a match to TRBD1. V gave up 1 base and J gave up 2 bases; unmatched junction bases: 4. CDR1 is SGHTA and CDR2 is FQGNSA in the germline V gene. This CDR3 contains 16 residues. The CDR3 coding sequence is TGTGCCAGCAGCTTAGTCCTGGGACAGGGGAACTATGGCTACACCTTC. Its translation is CASSLVLGQGNYGYTF. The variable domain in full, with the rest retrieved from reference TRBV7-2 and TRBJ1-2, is GAGVSQSPSNKVTEKGKDVELRCDPISGHTALYWYRQSLGQGLEFLIYFQGNSAPDKSGLPSDRFSAERTGGSVSTLTIQRTQQEDSAVYLCASSLVLGQGNYGYTFGSGTRLTVV.

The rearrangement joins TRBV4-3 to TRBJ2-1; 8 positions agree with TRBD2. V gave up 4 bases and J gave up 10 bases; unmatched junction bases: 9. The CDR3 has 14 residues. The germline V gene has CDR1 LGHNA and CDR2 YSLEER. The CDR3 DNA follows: TGCGCCAGCAGCCCCCCGGGAGGGATCGGGGAGCAGTTCTTC. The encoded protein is CASSPPGGIGEQFF.

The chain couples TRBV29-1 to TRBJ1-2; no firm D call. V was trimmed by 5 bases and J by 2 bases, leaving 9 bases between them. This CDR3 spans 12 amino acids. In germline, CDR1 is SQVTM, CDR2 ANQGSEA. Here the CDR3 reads CSVLGRNYGYTF. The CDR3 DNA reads TGCAGCGTTTTGGGCCGGAACTATGGCTACACCTTC.

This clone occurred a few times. The CDR3 is CASSSDPGQYNEQFF. CDR3 DNA: TGTGCCAGCAGCTCAGATCCGGGACAGTACAATGAGCAGTTCTTC. This chain connects TRBV7-9 to TRBJ2-1, with 7 bases fitting TRBD1. The CDR3 contains 15 residues. With V trimmed by 4 bases and J by 4 bases, 7 bases remained unmatched. Germline-derived CDR1 and CDR2 are SEHNR and FQNEAQ (reference sequence).

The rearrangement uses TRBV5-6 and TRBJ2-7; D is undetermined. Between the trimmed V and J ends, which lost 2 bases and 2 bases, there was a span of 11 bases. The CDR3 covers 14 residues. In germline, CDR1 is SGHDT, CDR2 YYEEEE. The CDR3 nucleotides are TGTGCCAGCAGCTTTGGCAGAGGTACCTACGAGCAGTACTTC. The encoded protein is CASSFGRGTYEQYF.

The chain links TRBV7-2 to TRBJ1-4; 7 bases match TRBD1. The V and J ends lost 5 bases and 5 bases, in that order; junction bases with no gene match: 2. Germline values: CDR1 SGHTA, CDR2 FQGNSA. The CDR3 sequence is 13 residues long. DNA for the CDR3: TGTGCCAGCAGCCCACAGGGGAATGAAAAACTGTTTTTT. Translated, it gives CASSPQGNEKLFF.

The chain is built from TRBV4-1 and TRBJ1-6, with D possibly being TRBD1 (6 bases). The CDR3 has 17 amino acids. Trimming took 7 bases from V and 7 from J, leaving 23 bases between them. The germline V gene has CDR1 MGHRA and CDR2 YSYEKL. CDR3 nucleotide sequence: TGCGCCAGCACCCCGTTGGGGGGGGGCTTAGAGAATTCACCCCTCCACTTT. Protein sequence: CASTPLGGGLENSPLHF.

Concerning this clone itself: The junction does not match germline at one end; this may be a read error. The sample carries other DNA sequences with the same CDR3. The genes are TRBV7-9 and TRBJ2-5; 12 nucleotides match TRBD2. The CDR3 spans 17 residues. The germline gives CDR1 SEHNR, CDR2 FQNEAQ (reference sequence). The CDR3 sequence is CASSFLGTSGYQETQYF. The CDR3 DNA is TGTGCCAGCAGCTTCCTAGGGACTAGCGGGTACCAAGAGACTCAGTACTTC.

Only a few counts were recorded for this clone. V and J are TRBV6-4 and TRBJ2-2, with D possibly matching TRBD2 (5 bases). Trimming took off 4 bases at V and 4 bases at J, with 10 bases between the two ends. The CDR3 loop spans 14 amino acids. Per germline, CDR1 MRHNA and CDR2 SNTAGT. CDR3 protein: CASSGVALTGELFF. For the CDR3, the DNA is TGTGCCAGCAGTGGGGTAGCGCTCACCGGGGAGCTGTTTTTT.

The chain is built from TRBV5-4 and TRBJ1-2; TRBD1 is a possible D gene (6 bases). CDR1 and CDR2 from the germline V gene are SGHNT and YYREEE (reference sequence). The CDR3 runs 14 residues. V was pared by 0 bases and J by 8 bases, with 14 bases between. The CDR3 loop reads CASSLVGRGRGYTF. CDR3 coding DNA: TGTGCCAGCAGCTTGGTCGGCAGGGGAAGAGGCTACACCTTC.

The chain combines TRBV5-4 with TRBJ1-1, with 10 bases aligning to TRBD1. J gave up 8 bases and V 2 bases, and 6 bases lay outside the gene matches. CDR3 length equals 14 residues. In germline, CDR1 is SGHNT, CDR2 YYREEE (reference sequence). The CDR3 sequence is CASSFRDRGREAFF. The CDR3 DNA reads TGTGCCAGCAGCTTCCGGGACAGGGGACGCGAAGCTTTCTTT. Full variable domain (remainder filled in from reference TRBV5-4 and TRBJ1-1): ETGVTQSPTHLIKTRGQQVTLRCSSQSGHNTVSWYQQALGQGPQFIFQYYREEENGRGNFPPRFSGLQFPNYSSELNVNALELDDSALYLCASSFRDRGREAFFGQGTRLTVV.

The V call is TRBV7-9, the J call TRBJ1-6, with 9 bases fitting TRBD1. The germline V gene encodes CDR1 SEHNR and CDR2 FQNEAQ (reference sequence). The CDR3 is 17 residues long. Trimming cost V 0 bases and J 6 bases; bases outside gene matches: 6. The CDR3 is CASSLALQGAGNSPLHF. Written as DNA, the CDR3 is TGTGCCAGCAGCTTAGCCCTACAGGGGGCCGGTAATTCACCCCTCCACTTT.

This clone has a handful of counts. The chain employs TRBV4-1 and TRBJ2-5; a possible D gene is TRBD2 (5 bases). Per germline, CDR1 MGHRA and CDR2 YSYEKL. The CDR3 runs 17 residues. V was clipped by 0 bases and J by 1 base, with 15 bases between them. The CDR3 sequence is CASSQESGSTSQETQYF. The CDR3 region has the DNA TGCGCCAGCAGCCAAGAGTCGGGATCGACCTCCCAAGAGACCCAGTACTTC.

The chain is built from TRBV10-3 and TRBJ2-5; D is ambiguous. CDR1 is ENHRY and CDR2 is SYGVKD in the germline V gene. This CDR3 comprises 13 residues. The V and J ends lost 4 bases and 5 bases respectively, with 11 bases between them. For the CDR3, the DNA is TGTGCCATCAGTGGTACAGCCAGTGAGACCCAGTACTTC. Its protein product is CAISGTASETQYF.

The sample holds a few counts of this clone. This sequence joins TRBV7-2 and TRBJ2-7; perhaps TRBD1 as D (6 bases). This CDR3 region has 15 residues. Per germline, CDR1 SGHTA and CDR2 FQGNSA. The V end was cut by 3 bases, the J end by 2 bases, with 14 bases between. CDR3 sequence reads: CASSLGHARTYEQYF. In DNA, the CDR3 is TGTGCCAGCAGCTTGGGACATGCCCGAACCTACGAGCAGTACTTC.

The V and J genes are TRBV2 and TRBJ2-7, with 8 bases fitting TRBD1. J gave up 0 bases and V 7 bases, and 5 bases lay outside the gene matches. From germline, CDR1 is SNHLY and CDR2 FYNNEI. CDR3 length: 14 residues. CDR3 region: CASIDTGGSYEQYF. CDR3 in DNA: TGTGCCAGCATCGATACAGGGGGCTCCTACGAGCAGTACTTC. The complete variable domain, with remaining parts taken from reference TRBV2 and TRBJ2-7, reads EPEVTQTPSHQVTQMGQEVILRCVPISNHLYFYWYRQILGQKVEFLVSFYNNEISEKSEIFDDQFSVERPDGSNFTLKIRSTKLEDSAMYFCASIDTGGSYEQYFGPGTRLTVT.

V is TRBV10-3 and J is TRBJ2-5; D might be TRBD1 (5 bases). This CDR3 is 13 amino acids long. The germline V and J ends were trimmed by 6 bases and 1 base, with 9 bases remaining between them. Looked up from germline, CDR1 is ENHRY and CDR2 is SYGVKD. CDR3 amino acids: CAIRRQGQETQYF. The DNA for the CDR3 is TGTGCCATCAGGCGGCAGGGCCAAGAGACCCAGTACTTC.

CDR3 residues: CASSPRLEETQYF. The CDR3 nucleotides are TGTGCCAGCAGCCCCAGACTAGAGGAGACCCAGTACTTC. The chain joins TRBV7-2 to TRBJ2-5; tentatively, D is TRBD2 (6 bases). The length of the CDR3 is 13 residues. V was clipped by 5 bases and J by 5 bases, with 12 bases between them. Germline V gene lookup returns CDR1 SGHTA and CDR2 FQGNSA.

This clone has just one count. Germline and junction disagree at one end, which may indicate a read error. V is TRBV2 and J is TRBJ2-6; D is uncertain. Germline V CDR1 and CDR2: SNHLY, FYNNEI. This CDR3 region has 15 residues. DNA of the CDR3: TGTGCCAGCGGTGAAAACGGCTCTGGGGCCAACGTCCTGACTTTC. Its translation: CASGENGSGANVLTF.

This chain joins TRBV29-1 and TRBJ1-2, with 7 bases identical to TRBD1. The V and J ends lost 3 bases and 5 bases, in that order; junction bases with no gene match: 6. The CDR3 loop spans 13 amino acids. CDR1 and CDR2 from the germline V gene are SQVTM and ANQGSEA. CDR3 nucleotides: TGCAGCGTTGAGACCACAGGGGAATATGGCTACACCTTC. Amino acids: CSVETTGEYGYTF.

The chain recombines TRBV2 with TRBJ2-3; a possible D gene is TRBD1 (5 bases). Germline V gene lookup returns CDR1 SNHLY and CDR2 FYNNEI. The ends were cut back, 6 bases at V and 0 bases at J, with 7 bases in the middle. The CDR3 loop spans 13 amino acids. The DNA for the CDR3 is TGTGCCAGCAGGCAGGGAAGCACAGATACGCAGTATTTT. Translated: CASRQGSTDTQYF.

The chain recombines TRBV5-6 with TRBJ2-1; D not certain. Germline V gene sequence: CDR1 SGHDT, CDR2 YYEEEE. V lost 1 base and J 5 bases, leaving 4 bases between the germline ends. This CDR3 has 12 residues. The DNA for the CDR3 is TGTGCCAGCAGCTTGTTTAACAATGAGCAGTTCTTC. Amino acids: CASSLFNNEQFF.

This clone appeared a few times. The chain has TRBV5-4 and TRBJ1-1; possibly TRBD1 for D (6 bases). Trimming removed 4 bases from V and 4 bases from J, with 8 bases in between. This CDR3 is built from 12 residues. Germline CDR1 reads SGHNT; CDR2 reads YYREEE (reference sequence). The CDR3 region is CASSQDSTEAFF. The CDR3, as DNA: TGTGCCAGCAGCCAGGACAGCACTGAAGCTTTCTTT.

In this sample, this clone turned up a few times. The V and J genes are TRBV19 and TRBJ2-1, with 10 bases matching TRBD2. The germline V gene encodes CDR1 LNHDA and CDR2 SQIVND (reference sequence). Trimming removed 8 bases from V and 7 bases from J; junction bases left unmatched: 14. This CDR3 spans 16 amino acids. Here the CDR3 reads CASRTSGVGLANEQFF. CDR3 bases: TGTGCCAGTCGAACTAGCGGGGTAGGCTTGGCGAATGAGCAGTTCTTC.

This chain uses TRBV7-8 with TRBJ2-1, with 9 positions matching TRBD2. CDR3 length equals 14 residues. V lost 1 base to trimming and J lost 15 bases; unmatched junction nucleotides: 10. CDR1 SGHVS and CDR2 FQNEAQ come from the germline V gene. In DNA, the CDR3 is TGTGCCAGCAGCTTAGAGGTCGGGGGACTAGCTCTGTTCTTC. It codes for CASSLEVGGLALFF.